The T cell receptor beta chain described here comes from a study of T cell responses to AZD1222 COVID-19 vaccine. The CDR3 sequence is 14 residues long. Germline loops: CDR1 MGHRA, CDR2 YSYEKL. V lost 2 bases, J lost 2 bases, and 7 bases lay in between. Sequencing was performed with immunoSEQ multiplex PCR; in TCRdb, only in-frame clones are kept and a portion is missing. The table lists more than 95,000 clones, approximately 89% of them singletons. This clone has more than one count but fewer than ten. This rearrangement joins TRBV4-1 to TRBJ1-5, with D unresolved. Sequences were derived from peripheral blood, sampled on day 0 of AZD1222 vaccination. The TCR sequence derives from an adult in good health. In DNA, the CDR3 is TGCGCCAGCAGCCAATATGGCGGCAATCAGCCCCAGCATTTT. Protein product: CASSQYGGNQPQHF.